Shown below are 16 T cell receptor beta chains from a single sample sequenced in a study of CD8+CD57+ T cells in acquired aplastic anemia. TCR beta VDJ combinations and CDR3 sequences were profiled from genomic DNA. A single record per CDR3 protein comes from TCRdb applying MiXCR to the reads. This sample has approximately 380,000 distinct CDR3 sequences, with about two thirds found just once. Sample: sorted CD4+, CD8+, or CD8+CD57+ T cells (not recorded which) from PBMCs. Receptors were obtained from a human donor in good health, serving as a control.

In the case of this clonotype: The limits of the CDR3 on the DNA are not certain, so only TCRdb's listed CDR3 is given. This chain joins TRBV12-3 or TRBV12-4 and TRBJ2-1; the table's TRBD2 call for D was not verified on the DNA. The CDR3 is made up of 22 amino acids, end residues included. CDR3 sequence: CASSFYICSARVAGDIYNEQFF.

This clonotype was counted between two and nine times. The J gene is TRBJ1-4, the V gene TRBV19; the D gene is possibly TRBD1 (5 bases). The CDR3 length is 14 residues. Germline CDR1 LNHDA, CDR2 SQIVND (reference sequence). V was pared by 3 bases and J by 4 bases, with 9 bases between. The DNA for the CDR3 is TGTGCCAGTAGTATGAGACAGAATAATGAAAAACTGTTTTTT. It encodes CASSMRQNNEKLFF. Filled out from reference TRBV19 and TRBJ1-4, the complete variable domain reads DGGITQSPKYLFRKEGQNVTLSCEQNLNHDAMYWYRQDPGQGLRLIYYSQIVNDFQKGDIAEGYSVSREKKESFPLTVTSAQKNPTAFYLCASSMRQNNEKLFFGSGTQLSVL.

This CDR3 reads CSANVFGKNEKLFF. In nucleotides, the CDR3 is TGCAGTGCTAACGTTTTCGGGAAAAATGAAAAACTGTTTTTT. The chain links TRBV20-1 to TRBJ1-4; D gene ambiguous. V was trimmed by 4 bases and J by 5 bases, leaving 14 bases between them. Germline V gene sequence: CDR1 DFQATT, CDR2 SNEGSKA (reference sequence). The CDR3 covers 14 residues.

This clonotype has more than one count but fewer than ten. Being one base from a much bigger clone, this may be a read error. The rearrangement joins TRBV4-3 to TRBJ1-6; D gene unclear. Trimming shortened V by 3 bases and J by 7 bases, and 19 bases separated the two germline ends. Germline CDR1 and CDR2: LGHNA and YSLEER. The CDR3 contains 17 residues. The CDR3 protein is CASSHVGNRRRNSPLHF. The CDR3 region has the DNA TGCGCCAGCAGCCATGTCGGTAACAGACGAAGGAATTCACCCCTCCACTTT.

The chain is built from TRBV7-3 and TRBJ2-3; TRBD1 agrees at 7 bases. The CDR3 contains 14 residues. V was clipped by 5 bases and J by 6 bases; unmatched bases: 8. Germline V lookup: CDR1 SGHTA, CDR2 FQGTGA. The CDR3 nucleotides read TGTGCCAGCAGCATGACAGGGAGTAAGGATACGCAGTATTTT. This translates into CASSMTGSKDTQYF.

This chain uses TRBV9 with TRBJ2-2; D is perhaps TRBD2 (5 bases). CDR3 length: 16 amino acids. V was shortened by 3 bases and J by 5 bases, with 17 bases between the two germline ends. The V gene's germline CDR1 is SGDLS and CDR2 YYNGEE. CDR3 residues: CASSERGPATTGELFF. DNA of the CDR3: TGTGCCAGCAGCGAACGAGGGCCAGCTACGACCGGGGAGCTGTTTTTT.

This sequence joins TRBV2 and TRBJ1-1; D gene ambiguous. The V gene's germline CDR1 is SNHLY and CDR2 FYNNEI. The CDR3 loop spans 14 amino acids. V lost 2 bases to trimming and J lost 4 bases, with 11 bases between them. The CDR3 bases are TGTGCCAGCAGTGAAACAGAGGGAGGCACTGAAGCTTTCTTT. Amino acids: CASSETEGGTEAFF.

The CDR3 DNA reads TGTGCCAGCAGCACGGGGGGCTGTGGGTCACCCCTCCACTTT. Translating it yields CASSTGGCGSPLHF. The chain is built from TRBV5-5 and TRBJ1-6; D might be TRBD1 (6 bases). Germline CDR1 and CDR2: SGHKS and YYEKEE (reference sequence). CDR3 size: 14 residues. Trimming stripped 4 bases from V and 10 bases from J, with 15 bases between.

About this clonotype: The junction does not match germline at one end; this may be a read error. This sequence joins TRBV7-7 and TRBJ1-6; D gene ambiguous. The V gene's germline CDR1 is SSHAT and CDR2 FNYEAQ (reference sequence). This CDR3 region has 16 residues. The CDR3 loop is CASSLGQGEKLFSLHF. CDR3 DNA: TGTGCTAGCAGCTTAGGGCAAGGTGAAAAACTGTTTTCTCTCCACTTT. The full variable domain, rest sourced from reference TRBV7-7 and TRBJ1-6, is GAGVSQSPRYKVTKRGQDVTLRCDPISSHATLYWYQQALGQGPEFLTYFNYEAQPDKSGLPSDRFSAERPEGSISTLTIQRTEQRDSAMYRCASSLGQGEKLFSLHFGNGTRLTVT.

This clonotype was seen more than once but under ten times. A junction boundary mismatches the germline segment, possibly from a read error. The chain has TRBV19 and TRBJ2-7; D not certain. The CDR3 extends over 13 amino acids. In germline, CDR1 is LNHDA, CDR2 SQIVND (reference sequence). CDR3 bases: TGTGCCAGTAGTACCGATTATAGCTACGGGCAGTACTTC. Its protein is CASSTDYSYGQYF.

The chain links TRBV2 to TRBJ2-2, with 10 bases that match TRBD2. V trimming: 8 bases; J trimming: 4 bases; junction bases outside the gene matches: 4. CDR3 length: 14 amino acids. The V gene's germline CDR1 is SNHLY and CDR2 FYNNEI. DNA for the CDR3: TGTGCCAGCGACGCTAGCGGGGGCACCGGGGAGCTGTTTTTT. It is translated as CASDASGGTGELFF.

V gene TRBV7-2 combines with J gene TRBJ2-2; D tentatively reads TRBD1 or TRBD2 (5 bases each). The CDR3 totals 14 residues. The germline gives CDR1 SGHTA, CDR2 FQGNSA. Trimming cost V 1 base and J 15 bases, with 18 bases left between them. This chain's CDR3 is CASSLGGNTEALFF. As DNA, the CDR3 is TGTGCCAGCAGCTTAGGGGGGAACACTGAGGCTTTGTTTTTT. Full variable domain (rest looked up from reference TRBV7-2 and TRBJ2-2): GAGVSQSPSNKVTEKGKDVELRCDPISGHTALYWYRQSLGQGLEFLIYFQGNSAPDKSGLPSDRFSAERTGGSVSTLTIQRTQQEDSAVYLCASSLGGNTEALFFGEGSRLTVL.

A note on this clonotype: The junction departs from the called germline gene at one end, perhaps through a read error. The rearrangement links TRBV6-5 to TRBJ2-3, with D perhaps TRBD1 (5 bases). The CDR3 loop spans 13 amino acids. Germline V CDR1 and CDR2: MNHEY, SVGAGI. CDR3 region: CAGSWTLTDTRYF. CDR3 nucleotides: TGTGCCGGCAGTTGGACACTCACAGATACGCGGTATTTT.

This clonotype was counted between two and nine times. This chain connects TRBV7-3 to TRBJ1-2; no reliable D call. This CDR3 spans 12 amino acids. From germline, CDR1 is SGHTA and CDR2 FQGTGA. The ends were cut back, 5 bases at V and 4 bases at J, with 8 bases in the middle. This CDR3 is CASSPPGYGYTF. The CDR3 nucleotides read TGTGCCAGCAGCCCCCCTGGCTATGGCTACACCTTC.

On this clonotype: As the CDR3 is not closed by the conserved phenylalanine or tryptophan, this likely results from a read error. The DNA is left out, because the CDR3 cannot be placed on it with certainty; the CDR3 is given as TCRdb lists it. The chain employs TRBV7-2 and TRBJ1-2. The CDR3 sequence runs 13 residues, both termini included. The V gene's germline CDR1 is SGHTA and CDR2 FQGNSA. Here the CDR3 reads CASSLGGVYGYTY.

The CDR3 coding sequence is TGTGCCAGCAGCACAGATCCCACACGGCACCATCATTTT. Translating it yields CASSTDPTRHHHF. The chain is built from TRBV7-2 and TRBJ1-5; D gene uncertain. Per the germline V gene, CDR1 is SGHTA and CDR2 is FQGNSA. The CDR3 totals 13 residues. V gave up 5 bases and J gave up 16 bases, with 21 bases separating them.